These 21 T cell receptor beta chains were all obtained from the same sample, sequenced in a study of blood T cell repertoires in COVID-19. TCRdb keeps only in-frame clones here, not all; method: immunoSEQ multiplex PCR. Among over 150,000 clones, roughly 80% were seen once, and the ten largest hold more than 3.5%. The material sequenced was peripheral blood. These receptor sequences come from an elderly woman with acute or convalescent COVID-19.

The rearrangement uses TRBV19 and TRBJ2-4; D call uncertain. The ends were cut back, 4 bases at V and 0 bases at J, with 10 bases in the middle. Germline V gene data show CDR1 as LNHDA and CDR2 as SQIVND (reference sequence). There are 15 residues in the CDR3. For the CDR3, the DNA is TGTGCCAGTAGTACGAGACACTTAGCCAAAAACATTCAGTACTTC. This encodes CASSTRHLAKNIQYF.

This clone was seen a few times. V is TRBV29-1 and J is TRBJ1-1; D gene ambiguous. V lost 6 bases and J 1 base, leaving 6 bases between the germline ends. Germline V CDR1 and CDR2: SQVTM, ANQGSEA. CDR3 length equals 11 residues. CDR3 coding DNA: TGCAGCGTGTACAGGAACACTGAAGCTTTCTTT. Amino acids: CSVYRNTEAFF.

The chain combines TRBV7-2 with TRBJ1-4; D is perhaps TRBD1 (5 bases). From germline, CDR1 is SGHTA and CDR2 FQGNSA. This CDR3 spans 15 amino acids. The ends were cut back, 3 bases at V and 4 bases at J, with 12 bases in the middle. CDR3 sequence: CASSFTRDVNEKLFF. As DNA, the CDR3 is TGTGCCAGCAGCTTTACGCGGGACGTTAATGAAAAACTGTTTTTT.

This sequence joins TRBV11-3 and TRBJ2-1; TRBD2 is a possible D gene (5 bases). There are 14 residues in the CDR3. V dropped 5 bases and J dropped 6 bases, with 14 bases sitting between them. The V gene's germline CDR1 is SGHNT and CDR2 YENEEA. This CDR3 reads CASSLFAGSNEQFF. The CDR3 DNA reads as TGTGCCAGCAGCCTCTTCGCGGGCTCCAATGAGCAGTTCTTC.

J is TRBJ2-3 and V is TRBV19; possible D gene TRBD2, 6 bases. CDR3 length: 14 amino acids. Germline V gene lookup returns CDR1 LNHDA and CDR2 SQIVND (reference sequence). V lost 6 bases, J lost 2 bases, and 12 bases lay in between. The CDR3 loop is CASSGLALTDTQYF. CDR3 nucleotides: TGTGCCAGTAGCGGGCTAGCGCTCACAGATACGCAGTATTTT. The full variable domain, rest sourced from reference TRBV19 and TRBJ2-3, is DGGITQSPKYLFRKEGQNVTLSCEQNLNHDAMYWYRQDPGQGLRLIYYSQIVNDFQKGDIAEGYSVSREKKESFPLTVTSAQKNPTAFYLCASSGLALTDTQYFGPGTRLTVL.

This clone showed up just once. V is TRBV7-9 and J is TRBJ1-1; 8 bases line up with TRBD1. The V segment lost 0 bases and the J segment 3 bases; nucleotides outside the gene matches: 3. Germline-derived CDR1 and CDR2 are SEHNR and FQNEAQ (reference sequence). This CDR3 region has 15 residues. CDR3 coding DNA: TGTGCCAGCAGCTTAGCCGACAGGGGTGACACTGAAGCTTTCTTT. Protein sequence: CASSLADRGDTEAFF.

V is TRBV6-5 and J is TRBJ1-4, with a weak D call TRBD1 (6 bases). This CDR3 spans 14 amino acids. V gave up 4 bases and J gave up 1 base, with 7 bases separating them. Germline CDR1 MNHEY, CDR2 SVGAGI. CDR3 nucleotides: TGTGCCAGCAGTTTACAGGGAACTAATGAAAAACTGTTTTTT. Residues: CASSLQGTNEKLFF.

The V gene is TRBV14, the J gene TRBJ1-2; no clear D gene. V was pared by 1 base and J by 4 bases, with 10 bases between. CDR1 and CDR2 (germline): SGHDN, FVKESK. This CDR3 is 14 amino acids long. In DNA, the CDR3 is TGTGCCAGCAGCCAAGGTTGGACTGCCTATGGCTACACCTTC. Its translation: CASSQGWTAYGYTF.

The chain couples TRBV2 to TRBJ2-7; 12 bases fit TRBD2. The V and J ends lost 6 bases and 2 bases, in that order; junction bases with no gene match: 5. There are 15 residues in the CDR3. Germline CDR1 SNHLY, CDR2 FYNNEI. The CDR3 sequence: CASRILAGGPYEQYF. In DNA, the CDR3 is TGTGCCAGCAGGATACTAGCGGGAGGACCCTACGAGCAGTACTTC.

The count of this clone is one. V gene TRBV18 combines with J gene TRBJ1-5; TRBD1 matches at 7 bases. After removal of 3 bases from V and 5 bases from J, the junction contained 7 bases not matched to a gene. The CDR3 sequence is 15 residues long. CDR1 is KGHSH, CDR2 LQKENI, per germline. CDR3 nucleotide sequence: TGTGCCAGCTCACCGACAGGGCTTCCGGATCAGCCCCAGCATTTT. Protein product: CASSPTGLPDQPQHF.

As DNA, the CDR3 is TGTGCCAGCAGCCAGGTGCGTAGAGGTGAGCAGTTCTTC. It translates to CASSQVRRGEQFF. The rearrangement uses TRBV3-1 (or the pseudogene TRBV3-2) and TRBJ2-1; D is unresolved. V lost 3 bases to trimming and J lost 9 bases, with 12 bases between them. The germline V gene encodes CDR1 LGHDT and CDR2 YNNKEL (reference sequence). This CDR3 region has 13 residues.

The CDR3 region has the DNA TGTGCCAGCAGCTACCCCACAGGGGGCCAGAACACTGAAGCTTTCTTT. Protein product: CASSYPTGGQNTEAFF. The J gene is TRBJ1-1, the V gene TRBV5-6; 9 positions agree with TRBD1. J gave up 1 base and V 3 bases, and 7 bases lay outside the gene matches. This CDR3 is built from 16 residues. The V gene's germline CDR1 is SGHDT and CDR2 YYEEEE.

The chain carries TRBV11-2 and TRBJ1-3, with D uncertain. Germline CDR1 is SGHAT and CDR2 is FQNNGV. The CDR3 has 15 residues. The V and J ends lost 5 bases and 0 bases respectively, with 11 bases between them. CDR3 sequence reads: CASSPLYSSGNTIYF. In DNA, the CDR3 is TGTGCCAGCAGCCCCCTTTATAGCTCTGGAAACACCATATATTTT. Using reference TRBV11-2 and TRBJ1-3 for the parts outside the CDR3, the full variable domain is EAGVAQSPRYKIIEKRQSVAFWCNPISGHATLYWYQQILGQGPKLLIQFQNNGVVDDSQLPKDRFSAERLKGVDSTLKIQPAKLEDSAVYLCASSPLYSSGNTIYFGEGSWLTVV.

The rearrangement links TRBV7-2 to TRBJ2-7, with D maybe TRBD2 (7 bases). CDR1 SGHTA and CDR2 FQGNSA come from the germline V gene. The CDR3 contains 14 residues. Between the trimmed V and J ends, which lost 2 bases and 6 bases, there was a span of 14 bases. The CDR3: CASSLFAGAGEQYF. CDR3 DNA sequence: TGTGCCAGCAGCTTATTTGCGGGGGCGGGCGAGCAGTACTTC.

The rearrangement joins TRBV2 to TRBJ1-2; D is uncertain. Trimming removed 8 bases from V and 4 bases from J, with 20 bases in between. CDR1 and CDR2 from the germline V gene are SNHLY and FYNNEI. There are 15 residues in the CDR3. For the CDR3, the DNA is TGTGCCAGCGGAGAGGGCAGTCATGGAGGCTATGGCTACACCTTC. This codes for CASGEGSHGGYGYTF.

The genes are TRBV18 and TRBJ2-1, with 9 bases fitting TRBD2. This CDR3 has 15 residues. The V gene's germline CDR1 is KGHSH and CDR2 LQKENI. The J segment lost 7 bases and the V segment lost 5 bases, leaving 9 bases of the junction unmatched. Here the CDR3 DNA reads TGTGCCAGCTCAATAAAGGCGGGAGGGTCAAATGAGCAGTTCTTC. Protein product: CASSIKAGGSNEQFF. Drawing the rest from reference TRBV18 and TRBJ2-1, the complete variable domain is NAGVMQNPRHLVRRRGQEARLRCSPMKGHSHVYWYRQLPEEGLKFMVYLQKENIIDESGMPKERFSAEFPKEGPSILRIQQVVRGDSAAYFCASSIKAGGSNEQFFGPGTRLTVL.

This clone was seen a handful of times. The rearrangement joins TRBV12-3 or TRBV12-4 to TRBJ1-2, with a possible D match to TRBD1 (5 bases). The CDR3 runs to 12 residues. V dropped 5 bases and J dropped 8 bases, with 12 bases sitting between them. The CDR3 bases are TGTGCCAGCAGTGGACATCTTTGGGGCTACACCTTC. This sequence encodes CASSGHLWGYTF.

CDR3 region: CASSLLAGGQNEQFF. The CDR3 DNA follows: TGTGCCAGCAGCTTGCTAGCGGGGGGGCAGAATGAGCAGTTCTTC. V is TRBV7-2 and J is TRBJ2-1, with 12 nucleotides matching TRBD2. Germline CDR1 and CDR2: SGHTA and FQGNSA. This CDR3 contains 15 residues. The ends lost 3 bases at V and 7 bases at J; junction bases unmatched: 4.

The V gene is TRBV4-2, the J gene TRBJ2-5; TRBD2 aligns across 7 bases. CDR3 length: 18 residues. The ends lost 2 bases at V and 4 bases at J; junction bases unmatched: 16. The germline gives CDR1 LGHNA, CDR2 YNFKEQ. The CDR3 sequence is CASSQNPSGGGSGETQYF. CDR3 nucleotide sequence: TGTGCCAGCAGCCAAAATCCGTCCGGAGGCGGGAGCGGAGAGACCCAGTACTTC.

This chain connects TRBV5-1 to TRBJ1-3; TRBD1 matches at 8 bases. The CDR3 is 16 amino acids. V shed 4 bases and J 4 bases; nucleotides not matched to a gene: 10. Germline V gene data show CDR1 as SGHRS and CDR2 as YFSETQ. CDR3 coding DNA: TGCGCCAGCAGCCCAGCTGACAGGGGTAACGGAAACACCATATATTTT. Translating gives CASSPADRGNGNTIYF.

This chain links TRBV2 with TRBJ2-7; D possibly corresponds to TRBD1 (6 bases). Germline assignment: CDR1 SNHLY and CDR2 FYNNEI. This CDR3 is 17 amino acids long. The ends were cut back, 5 bases at V and 3 bases at J, with 23 bases in the middle. The CDR3 here is CASSPETGNPSVYEQYF. The DNA of the CDR3 is TGTGCCAGCAGTCCTGAAACAGGGAACCCTAGTGTCTACGAGCAGTACTTC.